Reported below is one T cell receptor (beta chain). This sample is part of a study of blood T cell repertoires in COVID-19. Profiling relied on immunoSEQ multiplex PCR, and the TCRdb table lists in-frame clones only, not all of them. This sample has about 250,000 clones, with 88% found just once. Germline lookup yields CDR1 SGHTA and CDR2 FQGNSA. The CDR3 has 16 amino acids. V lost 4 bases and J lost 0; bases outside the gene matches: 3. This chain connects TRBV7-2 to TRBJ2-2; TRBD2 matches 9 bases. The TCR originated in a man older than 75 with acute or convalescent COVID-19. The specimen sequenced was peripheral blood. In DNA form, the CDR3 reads TGTGCCAGCAGCTCCGTAGCGGGGGCGAACACCGGGGAGCTGTTTTTT. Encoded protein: CASSSVAGANTGELFF. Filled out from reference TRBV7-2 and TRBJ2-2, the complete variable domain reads GAGVSQSPSNKVTEKGKDVELRCDPISGHTALYWYRQSLGQGLEFLIYFQGNSAPDKSGLPSDRFSAERTGGSVSTLTIQRTQQEDSAVYLCASSSVAGANTGELFFGEGSRLTVL.